This T cell receptor (beta chain) was obtained from a study of CD8+ T cells in alopecia areata. Study-wide results and caveats: Possibly because of HLA-related factors, TCR sharing was less clear across patients than in mice. Lesional tissue from the scalp (especially in alopecia totalis/universalis) showed higher clonality than normal scalp. Scalp samples also yield sequences from resident alphabeta T cells of normal skin.

A note on this clone: Its cognate antigen is unknown.

In each case, RNA was isolated and then reverse transcribed into cDNA as the sequencing template. TCRdb keeps only in-frame clones here, not all; method: immunoSEQ multiplex PCR. The sample has over 110,000 clones, 40% to 65% seen once. Per the germline V gene, CDR1 is SQVTM and CDR2 is ANQGSEA. There are 13 residues in the CDR3. V lost 5 bases, J lost 6 bases, and 17 bases lay in between. This sequence originates from a human donor with alopecia areata. This sequence joins TRBV29-1 and TRBJ2-7; maybe TRBD1 (6 bases). The material was CD4+ T cells sorted from blood, obtained at week 0. CDR3 coding DNA: TGCAGCGTTAAGGGCCAGGGGAGCGGCGAGCAGTACTTC. This sequence encodes CSVKGQGSGEQYF.